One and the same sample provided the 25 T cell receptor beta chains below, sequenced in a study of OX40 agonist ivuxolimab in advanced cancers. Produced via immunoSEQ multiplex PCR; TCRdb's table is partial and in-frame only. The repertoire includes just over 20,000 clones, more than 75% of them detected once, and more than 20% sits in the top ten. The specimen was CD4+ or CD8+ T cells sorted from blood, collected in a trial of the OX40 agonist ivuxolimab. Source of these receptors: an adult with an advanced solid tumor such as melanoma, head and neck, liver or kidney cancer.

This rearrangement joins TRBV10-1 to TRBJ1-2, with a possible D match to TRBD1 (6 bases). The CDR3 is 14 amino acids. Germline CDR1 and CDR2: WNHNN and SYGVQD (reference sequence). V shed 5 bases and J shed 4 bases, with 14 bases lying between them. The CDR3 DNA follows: TGCGCCAGCAGTCTGACAGGAACCCCCTATGGCTACACCTTC. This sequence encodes CASSLTGTPYGYTF.

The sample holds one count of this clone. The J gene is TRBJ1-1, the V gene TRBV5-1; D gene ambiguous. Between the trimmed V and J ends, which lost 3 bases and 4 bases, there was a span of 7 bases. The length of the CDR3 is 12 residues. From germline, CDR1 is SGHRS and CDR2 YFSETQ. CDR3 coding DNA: TGCGCCAGCAGCTCCACCGGCACTGAAGCTTTCTTT. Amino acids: CASSSTGTEAFF.

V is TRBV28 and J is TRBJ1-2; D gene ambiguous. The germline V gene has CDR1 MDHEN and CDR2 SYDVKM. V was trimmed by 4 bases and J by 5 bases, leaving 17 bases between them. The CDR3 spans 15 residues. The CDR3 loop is CASSSQEGLRYGYTF. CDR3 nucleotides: TGTGCCAGCAGTTCCCAGGAAGGCCTCCGATATGGCTACACCTTC.

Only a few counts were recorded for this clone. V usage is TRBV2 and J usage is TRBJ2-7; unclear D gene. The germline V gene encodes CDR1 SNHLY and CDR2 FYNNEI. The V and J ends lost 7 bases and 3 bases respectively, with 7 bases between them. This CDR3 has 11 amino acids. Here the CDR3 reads CASNDLYEQYF. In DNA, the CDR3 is TGTGCCAGCAACGACCTCTACGAGCAGTACTTC.

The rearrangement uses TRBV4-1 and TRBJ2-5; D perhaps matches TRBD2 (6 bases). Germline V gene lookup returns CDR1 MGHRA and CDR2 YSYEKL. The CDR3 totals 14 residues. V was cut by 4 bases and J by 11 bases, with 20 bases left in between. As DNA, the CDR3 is TGCGCCAGCAGCCTCCGGGACTCCCGGGTTGAGCAGTACTTC. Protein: CASSLRDSRVEQYF.

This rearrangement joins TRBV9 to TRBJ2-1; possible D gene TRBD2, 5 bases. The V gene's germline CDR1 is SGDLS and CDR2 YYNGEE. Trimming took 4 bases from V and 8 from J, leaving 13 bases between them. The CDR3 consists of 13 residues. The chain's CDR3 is CASSPSGFDEQFF. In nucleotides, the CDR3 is TGTGCCAGCAGCCCCTCGGGGTTTGATGAGCAGTTCTTC.

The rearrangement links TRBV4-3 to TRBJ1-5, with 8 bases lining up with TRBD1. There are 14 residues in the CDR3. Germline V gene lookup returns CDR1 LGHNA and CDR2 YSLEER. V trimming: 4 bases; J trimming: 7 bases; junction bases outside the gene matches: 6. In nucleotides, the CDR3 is TGCGCCAGCAGCCCAGGACAGGGTGGGCAGCCCCAGCATTTT. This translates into CASSPGQGGQPQHF.

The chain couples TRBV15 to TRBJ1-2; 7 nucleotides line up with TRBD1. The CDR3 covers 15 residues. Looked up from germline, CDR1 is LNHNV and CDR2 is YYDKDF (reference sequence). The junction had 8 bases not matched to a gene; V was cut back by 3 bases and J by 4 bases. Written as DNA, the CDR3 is TGTGCCACCAGCAGTGACAGGGTTGGGGGCTATGGCTACACCTTC. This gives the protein CATSSDRVGGYGYTF.

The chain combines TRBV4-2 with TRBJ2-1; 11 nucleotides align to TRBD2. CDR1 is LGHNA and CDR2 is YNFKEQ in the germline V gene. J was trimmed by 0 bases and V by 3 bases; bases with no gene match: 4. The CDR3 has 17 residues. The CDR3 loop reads CASSQTSGDYSYNEQFF. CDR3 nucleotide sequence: TGTGCCAGCAGCCAGACTAGCGGGGACTACTCCTACAATGAGCAGTTCTTC.

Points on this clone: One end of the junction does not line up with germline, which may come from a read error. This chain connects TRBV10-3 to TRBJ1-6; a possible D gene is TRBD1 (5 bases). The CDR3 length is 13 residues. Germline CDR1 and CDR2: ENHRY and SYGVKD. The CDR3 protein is CAISDREHSLLHF. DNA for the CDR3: TGTGCCATCAGTGACAGGGAACATTCACTCCTCCACTTT.

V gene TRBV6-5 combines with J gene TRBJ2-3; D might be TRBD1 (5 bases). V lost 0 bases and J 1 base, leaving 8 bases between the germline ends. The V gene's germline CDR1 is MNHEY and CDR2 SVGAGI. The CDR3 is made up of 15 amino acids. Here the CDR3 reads CASSYSGVGTDTQYF. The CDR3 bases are TGTGCCAGCAGTTACTCAGGGGTGGGCACAGATACGCAGTATTTT.

CDR3 amino acids: CASSQGGITEAFF. CDR3 sequence (DNA): TGCGCCAGCAGCCAAGGGGGGATAACTGAAGCTTTCTTT. V and J are TRBV4-1 and TRBJ1-1, with D possibly TRBD1 on 5 matching bases. CDR1 is MGHRA, CDR2 YSYEKL, per germline. The V end was cut by 1 base, the J end by 5 bases, with 8 bases between. The CDR3 extends over 13 amino acids.

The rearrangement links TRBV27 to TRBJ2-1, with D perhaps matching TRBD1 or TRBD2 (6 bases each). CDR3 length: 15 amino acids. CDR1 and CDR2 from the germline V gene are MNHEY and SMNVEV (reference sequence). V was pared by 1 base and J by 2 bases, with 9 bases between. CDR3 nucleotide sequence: TGTGCCAGCAGTTTATGGGGGGCGGCCTACAATGAGCAGTTCTTC. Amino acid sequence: CASSLWGAAYNEQFF.

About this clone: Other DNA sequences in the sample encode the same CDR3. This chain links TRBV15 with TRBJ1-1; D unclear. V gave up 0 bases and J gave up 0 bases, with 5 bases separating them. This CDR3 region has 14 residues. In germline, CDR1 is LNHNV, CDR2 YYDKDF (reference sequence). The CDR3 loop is CATSRDRMNTEAFF. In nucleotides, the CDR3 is TGTGCCACCAGCAGAGATCGTATGAACACTGAAGCTTTCTTT.

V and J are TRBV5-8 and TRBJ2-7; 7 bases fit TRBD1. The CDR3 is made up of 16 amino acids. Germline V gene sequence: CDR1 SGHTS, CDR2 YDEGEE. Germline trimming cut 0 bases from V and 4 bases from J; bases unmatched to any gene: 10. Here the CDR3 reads CASSLAVRQGLYEQYF. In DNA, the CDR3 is TGTGCCAGCAGCTTGGCCGTCAGACAGGGTTTATACGAGCAGTACTTC.

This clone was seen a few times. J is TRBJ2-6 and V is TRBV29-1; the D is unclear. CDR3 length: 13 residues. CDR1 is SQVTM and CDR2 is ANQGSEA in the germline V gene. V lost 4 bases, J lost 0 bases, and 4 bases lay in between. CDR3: CSVARSGANVLTF. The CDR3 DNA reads TGCAGCGTTGCGCGCTCTGGGGCCAACGTCCTGACTTTC. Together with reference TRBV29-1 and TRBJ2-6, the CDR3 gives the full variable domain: SAVISQKPSRDICQRGTSLTIQCQVDSQVTMMFWYRQQPGQSLTLIATANQGSEATYESGFVIDKFPISRPNLTFSTLTVSNMSPEDSSIYLCSVARSGANVLTFGAGSRLTVL.

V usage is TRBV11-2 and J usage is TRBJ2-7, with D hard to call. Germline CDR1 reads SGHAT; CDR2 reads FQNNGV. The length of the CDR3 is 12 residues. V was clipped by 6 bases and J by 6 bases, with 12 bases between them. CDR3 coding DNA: TGTGCCAGCAGAGAGATGGCCTTCGAGCAGTACTTC. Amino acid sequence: CASREMAFEQYF.

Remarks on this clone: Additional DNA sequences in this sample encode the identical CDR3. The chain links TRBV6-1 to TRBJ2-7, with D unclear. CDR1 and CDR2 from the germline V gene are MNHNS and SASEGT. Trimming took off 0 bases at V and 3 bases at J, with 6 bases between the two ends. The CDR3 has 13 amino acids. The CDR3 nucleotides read TGTGCCAGCAGTGAAGCCCCTGTCTACGAGCAGTACTTC. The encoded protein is CASSEAPVYEQYF.

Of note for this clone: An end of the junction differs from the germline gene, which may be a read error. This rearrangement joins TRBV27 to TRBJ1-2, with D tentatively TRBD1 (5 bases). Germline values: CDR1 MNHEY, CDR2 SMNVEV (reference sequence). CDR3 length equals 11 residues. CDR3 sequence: CASSAGRGAIF. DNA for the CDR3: TGTGCCAGCAGCGCGGGACGAGGGGCGATCTTC.

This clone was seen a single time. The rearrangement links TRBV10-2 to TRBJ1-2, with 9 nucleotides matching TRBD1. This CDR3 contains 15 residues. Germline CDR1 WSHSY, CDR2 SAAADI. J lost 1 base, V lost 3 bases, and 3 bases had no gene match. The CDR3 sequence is CASSDPGQGNYGYTF. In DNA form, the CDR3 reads TGCGCCAGCAGTGACCCGGGACAGGGTAACTATGGCTACACCTTC.

The CDR3 sequence is CASSPRQDHANYGYTF. In DNA, the CDR3 is TGCGCCAGCAGCCCCAGACAGGACCATGCTAACTATGGCTACACCTTC. The chain combines TRBV4-1 with TRBJ1-2, with a possible D match to TRBD1 (6 bases). Trimming took off 4 bases at V and 0 bases at J, with 15 bases between the two ends. In germline, CDR1 is MGHRA, CDR2 YSYEKL. The CDR3 covers 16 residues.

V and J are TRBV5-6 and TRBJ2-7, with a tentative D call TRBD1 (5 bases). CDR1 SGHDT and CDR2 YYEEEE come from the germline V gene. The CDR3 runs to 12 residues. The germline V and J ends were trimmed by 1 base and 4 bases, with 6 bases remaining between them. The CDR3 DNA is TGTGCCAGCAGCTTGAGGGGTTACGAGCAGTACTTC. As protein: CASSLRGYEQYF.

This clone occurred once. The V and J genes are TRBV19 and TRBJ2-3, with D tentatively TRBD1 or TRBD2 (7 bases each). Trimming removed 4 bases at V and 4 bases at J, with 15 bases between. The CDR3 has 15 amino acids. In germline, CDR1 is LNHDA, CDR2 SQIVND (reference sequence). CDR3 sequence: CASSKDREGPDTQYF. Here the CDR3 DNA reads TGTGCCAGTAGTAAAGACAGGGAGGGTCCAGATACGCAGTATTTT.

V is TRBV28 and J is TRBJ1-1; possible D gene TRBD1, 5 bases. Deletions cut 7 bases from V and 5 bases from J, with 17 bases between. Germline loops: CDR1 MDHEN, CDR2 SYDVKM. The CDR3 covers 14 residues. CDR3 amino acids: CASTPTGWGTEAFF. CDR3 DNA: TGTGCCAGCACCCCAACGGGGTGGGGGACTGAAGCTTTCTTT.

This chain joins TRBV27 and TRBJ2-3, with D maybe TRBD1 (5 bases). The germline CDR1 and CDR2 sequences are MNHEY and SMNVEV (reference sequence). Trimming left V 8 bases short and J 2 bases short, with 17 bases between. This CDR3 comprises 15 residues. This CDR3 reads CASPSRASSTDTQYF. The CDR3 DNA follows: TGTGCCAGCCCGAGCAGGGCCTCTTCCACAGATACGCAGTATTTT.